This T cell receptor (beta chain) was sequenced during a study of blood T cell repertoires in COVID-19. Looking at the study overall: The samples span acute and convalescent COVID-19 from the United States, Italy and Spain. Nucleic acid was either cDNA or gDNA, and it came from T cells, B-cell-depleted T cells, or PBMCs.

The CDR3 spans 14 residues. Germline V gene sequence: CDR1 MGHDK, CDR2 SYGVNS. J lost 6 bases, V lost 6 bases, and 7 bases had no gene match. A single count supports this clone. As handled by the study authors: Researchers report that nucleated cell counts were estimated from reference gene primer amplification. Using immunoSEQ multiplex PCR, the repertoire was profiled, and TCRdb retains in-frame clones only, with some absent. V, J and clone size were drawn from that table, and D and trimming were deduced from the DNA. The sample carries around 200,000 clones, 70% to 90% recorded once. This chain connects TRBV25-1 to TRBJ2-2, with 7 bases aligning to TRBD2. Source material: peripheral blood. This receptor was obtained from a woman older than 75 with acute or convalescent COVID-19. CDR3 DNA sequence: TGTGCCAGCAGAATCTCGGGAGGCTCCGGGGAGCTGTTTTTT. Its translation: CASRISGGSGELFF.